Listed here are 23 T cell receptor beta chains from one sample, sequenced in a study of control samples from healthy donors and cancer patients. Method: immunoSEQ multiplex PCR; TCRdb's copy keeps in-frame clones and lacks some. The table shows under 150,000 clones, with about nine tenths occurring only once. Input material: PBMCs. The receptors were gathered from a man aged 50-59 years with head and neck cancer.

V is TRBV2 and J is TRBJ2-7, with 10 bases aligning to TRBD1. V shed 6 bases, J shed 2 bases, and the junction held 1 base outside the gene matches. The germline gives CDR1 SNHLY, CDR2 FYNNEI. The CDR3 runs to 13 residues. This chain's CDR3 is CASRGQGAYEQYF. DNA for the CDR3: TGTGCCAGCAGAGGACAGGGGGCCTACGAGCAGTACTTC.

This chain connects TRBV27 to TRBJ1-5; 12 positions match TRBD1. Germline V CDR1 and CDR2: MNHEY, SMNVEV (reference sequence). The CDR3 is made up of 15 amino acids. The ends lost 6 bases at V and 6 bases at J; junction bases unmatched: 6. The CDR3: CASSSGTGGFQPQHF. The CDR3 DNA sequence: TGTGCCAGCAGCTCCGGGACAGGGGGCTTTCAGCCCCAGCATTTT.

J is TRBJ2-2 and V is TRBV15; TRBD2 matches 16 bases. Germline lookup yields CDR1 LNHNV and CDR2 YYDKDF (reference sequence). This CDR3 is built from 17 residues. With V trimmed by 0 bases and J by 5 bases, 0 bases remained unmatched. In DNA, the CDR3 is TGTGCCACCAGCAGAGAGGGACTAGCGGGAGGGACCGGGGAGCTGTTTTTT. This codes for CATSREGLAGGTGELFF.

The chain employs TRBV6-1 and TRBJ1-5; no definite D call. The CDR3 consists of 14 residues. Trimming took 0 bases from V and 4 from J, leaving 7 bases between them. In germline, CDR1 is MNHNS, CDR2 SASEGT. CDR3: CASSEAKANQPQHF. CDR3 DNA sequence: TGTGCCAGCAGTGAAGCAAAGGCTAATCAGCCCCAGCATTTT.

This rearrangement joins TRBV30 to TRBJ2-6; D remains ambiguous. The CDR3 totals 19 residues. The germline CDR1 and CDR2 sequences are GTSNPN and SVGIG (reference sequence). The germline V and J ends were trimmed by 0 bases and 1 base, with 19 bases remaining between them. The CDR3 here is CAWSVGRVRPASGANVLTF. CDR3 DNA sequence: TGTGCCTGGAGTGTAGGTAGGGTGAGGCCCGCTTCTGGGGCCAACGTCCTGACTTTC.

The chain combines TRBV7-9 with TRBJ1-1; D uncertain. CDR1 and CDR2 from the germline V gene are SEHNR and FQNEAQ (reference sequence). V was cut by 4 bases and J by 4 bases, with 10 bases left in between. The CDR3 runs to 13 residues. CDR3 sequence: CASSSMGTTEAFF. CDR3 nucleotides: TGTGCCAGCAGCTCGATGGGTACCACTGAAGCTTTCTTT.

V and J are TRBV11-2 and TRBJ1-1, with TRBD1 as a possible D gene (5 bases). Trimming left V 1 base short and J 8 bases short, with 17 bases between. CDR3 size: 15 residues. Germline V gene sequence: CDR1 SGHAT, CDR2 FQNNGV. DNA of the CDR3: TGTGCCAGCAGCTTAGTAGGTGGGGGGAATGGAGAAGCTTTCTTT. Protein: CASSLVGGGNGEAFF.

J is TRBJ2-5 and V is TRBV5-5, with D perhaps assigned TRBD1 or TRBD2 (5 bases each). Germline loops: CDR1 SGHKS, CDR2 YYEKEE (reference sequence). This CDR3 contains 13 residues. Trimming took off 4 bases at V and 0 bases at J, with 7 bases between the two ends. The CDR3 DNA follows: TGTGCCAGCAGCGGGACGTACCAAGAGACCCAGTACTTC. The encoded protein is CASSGTYQETQYF.

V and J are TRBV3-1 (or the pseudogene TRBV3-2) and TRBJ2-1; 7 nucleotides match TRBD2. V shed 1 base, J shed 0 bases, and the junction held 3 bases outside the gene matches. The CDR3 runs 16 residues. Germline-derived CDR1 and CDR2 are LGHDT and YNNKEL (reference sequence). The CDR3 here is CASSQVGGTSYNEQFF. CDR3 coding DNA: TGTGCCAGCAGCCAAGTGGGGGGGACCTCCTACAATGAGCAGTTCTTC.

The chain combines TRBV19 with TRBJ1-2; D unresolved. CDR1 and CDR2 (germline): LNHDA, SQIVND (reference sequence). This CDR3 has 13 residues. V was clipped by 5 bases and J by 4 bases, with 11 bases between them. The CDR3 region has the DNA TGTGCCAGTAGTCCAAAGGCTTCCTATGGCTACACCTTC. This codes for CASSPKASYGYTF.

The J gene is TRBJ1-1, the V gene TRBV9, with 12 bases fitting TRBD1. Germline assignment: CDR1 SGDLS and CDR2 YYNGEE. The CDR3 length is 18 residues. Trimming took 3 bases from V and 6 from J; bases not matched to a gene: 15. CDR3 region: CASSETLGTGGLKAEAFF. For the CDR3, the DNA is TGTGCCAGCAGCGAAACTCTCGGGACAGGGGGCTTGAAGGCTGAAGCTTTCTTT. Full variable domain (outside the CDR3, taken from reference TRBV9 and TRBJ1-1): DSGVTQTPKHLITATGQRVTLRCSPRSGDLSVYWYQQSLDQGLQFLIQYYNGEERAKGNILERFSAQQFPDLHSELNLSSLELGDSALYFCASSETLGTGGLKAEAFFGQGTRLTVV.

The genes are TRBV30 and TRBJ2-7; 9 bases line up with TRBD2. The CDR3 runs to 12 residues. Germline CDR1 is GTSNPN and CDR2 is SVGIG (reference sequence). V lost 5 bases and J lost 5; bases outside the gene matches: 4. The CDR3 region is CAWARGGNEQYF. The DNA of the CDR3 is TGTGCCTGGGCGCGGGGGGGAAACGAGCAGTACTTC. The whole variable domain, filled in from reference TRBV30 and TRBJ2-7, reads SQTIHQWPATLVQPVGSPLSLECTVEGTSNPNLYWYRQAAGRGLQLLFYSVGIGQISSEVPQNLSASRPQDRQFILSSKKLLLSDSGFYLCAWARGGNEQYFGPGTRLTVT.

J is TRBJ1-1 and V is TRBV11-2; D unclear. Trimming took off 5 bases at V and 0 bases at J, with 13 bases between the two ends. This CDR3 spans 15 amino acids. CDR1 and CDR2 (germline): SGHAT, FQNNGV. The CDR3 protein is CASSRFPRMNTEAFF. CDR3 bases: TGTGCCAGCAGCCGATTTCCCCGCATGAACACTGAAGCTTTCTTT. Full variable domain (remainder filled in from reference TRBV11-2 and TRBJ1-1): EAGVAQSPRYKIIEKRQSVAFWCNPISGHATLYWYQQILGQGPKLLIQFQNNGVVDDSQLPKDRFSAERLKGVDSTLKIQPAKLEDSAVYLCASSRFPRMNTEAFFGQGTRLTVV.

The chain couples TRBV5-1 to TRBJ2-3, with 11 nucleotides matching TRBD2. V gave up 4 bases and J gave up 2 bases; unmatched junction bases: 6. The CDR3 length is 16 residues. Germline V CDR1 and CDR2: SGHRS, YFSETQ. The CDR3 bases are TGCGCCAGCAGCCCCACTAGCGGGAGATACACAGATACGCAGTATTTT. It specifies CASSPTSGRYTDTQYF.

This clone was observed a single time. CDR3 sequence reads: CASSLSIAGELFF. DNA of the CDR3: TGTGCCAGCAGTTTATCGATCGCCGGGGAGCTGTTTTTT. This chain uses TRBV28 with TRBJ2-2; D remains unclear. Looked up from germline, CDR1 is MDHEN and CDR2 is SYDVKM. There are 13 residues in the CDR3. Trimming left V 1 base short and J 6 bases short, with 6 bases between.

The CDR3 sequence is CASSRQALNTEAFF. The CDR3 DNA follows: TGTGCCAGCAGCCGACAGGCCTTGAACACTGAAGCTTTCTTT. The chain recombines TRBV7-9 with TRBJ1-1; D may be TRBD1 (6 bases). Trimming pared 5 bases from V and 0 bases from J, leaving 10 bases between. The CDR3 length is 14 residues. Germline values: CDR1 SEHNR, CDR2 FQNEAQ (reference sequence).

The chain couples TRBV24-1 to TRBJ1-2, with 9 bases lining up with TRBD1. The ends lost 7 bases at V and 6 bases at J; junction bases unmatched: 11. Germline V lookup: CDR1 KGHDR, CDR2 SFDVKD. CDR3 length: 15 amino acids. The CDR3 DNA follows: TGTGCCACCAGCCCCTCCGGGACAGGGTGGGATGGCTACACCTTC. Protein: CATSPSGTGWDGYTF.

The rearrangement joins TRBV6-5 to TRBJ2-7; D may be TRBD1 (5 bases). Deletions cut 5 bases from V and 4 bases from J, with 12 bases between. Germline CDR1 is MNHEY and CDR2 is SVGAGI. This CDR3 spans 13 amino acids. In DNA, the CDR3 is TGTGCCAGCAGTCCCCGACAGCCTTACGAGCAGTACTTC. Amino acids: CASSPRQPYEQYF.

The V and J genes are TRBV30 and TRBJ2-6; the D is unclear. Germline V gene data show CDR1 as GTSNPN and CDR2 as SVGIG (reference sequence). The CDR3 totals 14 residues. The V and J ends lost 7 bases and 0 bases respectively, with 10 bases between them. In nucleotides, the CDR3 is TGTGCCTCTAAGTGGGGCTCTGGGGCCAACGTCCTGACTTTC. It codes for CASKWGSGANVLTF.

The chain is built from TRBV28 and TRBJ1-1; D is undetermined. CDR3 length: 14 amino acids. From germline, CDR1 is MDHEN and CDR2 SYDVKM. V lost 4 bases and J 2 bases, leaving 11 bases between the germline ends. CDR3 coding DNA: TGTGCCAGCAGTTCAACCGACCTTAACACTGAAGCTTTCTTT. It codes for CASSSTDLNTEAFF.

CDR3 sequence: CASIRGGNQPQHF. DNA for the CDR3: TGTGCCAGCATCCGGGGGGGGAATCAGCCCCAGCATTTT. The chain uses TRBV6-5 and TRBJ1-5; the D gene is possibly TRBD1 (5 bases). The V gene's germline CDR1 is MNHEY and CDR2 SVGAGI. V lost 7 bases to trimming and J lost 4 bases, with 11 bases between them. The CDR3 is made up of 13 amino acids.

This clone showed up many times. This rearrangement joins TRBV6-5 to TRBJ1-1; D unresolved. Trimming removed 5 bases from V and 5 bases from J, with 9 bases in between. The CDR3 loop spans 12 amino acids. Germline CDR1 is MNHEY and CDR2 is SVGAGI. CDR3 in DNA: TGTGCCAGCAGTCTGTTTGGGACTGAAGCTTTCTTT. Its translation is CASSLFGTEAFF.

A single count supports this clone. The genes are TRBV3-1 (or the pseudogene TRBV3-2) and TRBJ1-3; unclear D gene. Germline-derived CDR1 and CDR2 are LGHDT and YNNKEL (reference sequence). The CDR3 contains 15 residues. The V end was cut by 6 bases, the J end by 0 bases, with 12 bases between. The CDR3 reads CASRLDKTSGNTIYF. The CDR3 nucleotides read TGTGCCAGCAGACTCGACAAGACCTCTGGAAACACCATATATTTT.